The clone carrying this TCR beta chain was counted a few times. The target antigen is unknown. Assay used: immunoSEQ multiplex PCR; TCRdb lists only in-frame clones, some missing. The sample shows hundreds of thousands of clones, 74% of them seen only once. The sample originates from a study of shared clonotypes between healthy human individuals. Study in general: Donors consisted of two women and a few men between 18 and 49. General study results and limits: Naive CD4 clonotypes were shared across a few donors at about 5%.

J gave up 2 bases and V 5 bases, and 12 bases lay outside the gene matches. The CDR3 runs 16 residues. CDR1 LNHDA and CDR2 SQIVND come from the germline V gene (reference sequence). This sequence joins TRBV19 and TRBJ2-7; TRBD2 matches 7 bases. The TCR was taken from a woman aged 25 to 39 in good health. Sequencing input: memory CD4+ T cells sorted from blood. Subset defined: CD45RA-negative fraction. The CDR3 region is CASSSGAGPIPYEQYF. CDR3 bases: TGTGCCAGTAGTTCAGGAGCGGGACCTATCCCCTACGAGCAGTACTTC.